The 4 T cell receptor beta chains reported below all come from one sample, sequenced in a study of blood T cell repertoires in COVID-19. Using immunoSEQ multiplex PCR, the repertoire was profiled, and TCRdb retains in-frame clones only, with some absent. Counted here are approximately 300,000 clones, 85% to 95% occurring once; the ten biggest clones make up approximately 4.1%. The sequencing sample was made of PBMCs or T cells enriched from blood (not recorded which). The receptor source for this set is a woman aged 25-40 years who had been exposed to COVID-19.

The chain carries TRBV6-5 and TRBJ1-6; no reliable D call. This CDR3 has 15 residues. Trimming left V 0 bases short and J 10 bases short, with 13 bases between. CDR1 and CDR2 (germline): MNHEY, SVGAGI. CDR3 sequence reads: CASSYSSGGESPLHF. The CDR3 DNA follows: TGTGCCAGCAGTTACTCGTCGGGTGGAGAATCACCCCTCCACTTT.

The J gene is TRBJ2-3, the V gene TRBV21-1; the DNA was not compared with TRBD2, the D call given in the table. TRBV21-1 is noted as a pseudogene. The CDR3 totals 19 residues. The chain's CDR3 is CASSKAGPLAGSSTDTQYF. In DNA form, the CDR3 reads TGTGCCAGCAGCAAAGCGGGGCCCCTAGCGGGGTCTAGCACAGATACGCAGTATTTT.

This clone was recorded only once. The sample has other DNA sequences that encode this CDR3 too. The chain couples TRBV5-8 to TRBJ2-1; D not resolved. The CDR3 is 13 residues long. CDR1 is SGHTS, CDR2 YDEGEE, per germline. Trimming shortened V by 0 bases and J by 4 bases, and 5 bases separated the two germline ends. CDR3 sequence (DNA): TGTGCCAGCAGCTTGGGTCATTACAATGAGCAGTTCTTC. It translates to CASSLGHYNEQFF.

This chain uses TRBV5-1 with TRBJ2-5, with D maybe TRBD1 (6 bases). Germline values: CDR1 SGHRS, CDR2 YFSETQ. V lost 4 bases and J 1 base, leaving 17 bases between the germline ends. This CDR3 region has 16 residues. The DNA for the CDR3 is TGCGCCAGCAGCGAAGGACCGGGACACACCCAAGAGACCCAGTACTTC. This encodes CASSEGPGHTQETQYF.